The 17 T cell receptor beta chains below all came from one sample that was sequenced in a study of blood T cell repertoires in COVID-19. The assay was immunoSEQ multiplex PCR, and TCRdb's table has in-frame clones only and misses some. The table has some 320,000 clones, about 90% seen once. Specimen: peripheral blood. The receptors here all came from a young woman with COVID-19, enrolled during active disease.

V is TRBV6-8 and J is TRBJ1-1; D is unresolved. The CDR3 is 13 amino acids. V lost 6 bases, J lost 4 bases, and 12 bases lay in between. Germline CDR1 is MNHGY and CDR2 is SAAAGT. The CDR3 DNA reads TGTGCCAGCAGACGTGTGAGGGCCACTGAAGCTTTCTTT. It codes for CASRRVRATEAFF.

The V gene is TRBV19, the J gene TRBJ1-1; TRBD1 agrees at 8 bases. CDR1 and CDR2 from the germline V gene are LNHDA and SQIVND (reference sequence). V lost 4 bases to trimming and J lost 2 bases; unmatched junction nucleotides: 6. CDR3 size: 15 residues. DNA for the CDR3: TGTGCCAGTAGTAAAGGGACAGGCCTAAACACTGAAGCTTTCTTT. Translated: CASSKGTGLNTEAFF.

This chain connects TRBV6-6 to TRBJ1-5, with a weak D call TRBD1 (5 bases). Deletions cut 6 bases from V and 6 bases from J, with 21 bases between. Germline loops: CDR1 MNHNY, CDR2 SVGAGI (reference sequence). The CDR3 is made up of 16 amino acids. The chain's CDR3 is CASSPPGPLGGQPQHF. CDR3 nucleotides: TGTGCCAGCAGCCCCCCAGGGCCATTGGGGGGTCAGCCCCAGCATTTT.

The chain links TRBV27 to TRBJ1-2; D possibly corresponds to TRBD1 (6 bases). The germline CDR1 and CDR2 sequences are MNHEY and SMNVEV (reference sequence). The CDR3 is 17 residues long. The V and J ends lost 6 bases and 2 bases respectively, with 22 bases between them. The CDR3 protein is CASSKFGGGGLNYGYTF. Here the CDR3 DNA reads TGTGCCAGCAGCAAGTTTGGTGGCGGGGGCCTCAACTATGGCTACACCTTC.

The chain uses TRBV15 and TRBJ2-7; the D is unclear. Trimming removed 3 bases from V and 2 bases from J, with 17 bases in between. The V gene's germline CDR1 is LNHNV and CDR2 YYDKDF (reference sequence). This CDR3 is 16 amino acids long. This chain's CDR3 is CATSRVPRSVPYEQYF. The CDR3 nucleotides read TGTGCCACCAGCAGGGTACCCCGGTCGGTCCCCTACGAGCAGTACTTC.

Here the CDR3 DNA reads TGTGCCAGCAGCTTGAGGACAGGGGTGGGAGATACGCAGTATTTT. Translated: CASSLRTGVGDTQYF. The V call is TRBV5-6, the J call TRBJ2-3, with 9 bases matching TRBD1. This CDR3 has 15 amino acids. Germline values: CDR1 SGHDT, CDR2 YYEEEE. Germline trimming cut 1 base from V and 5 bases from J; bases unmatched to any gene: 5.

This sequence joins TRBV10-1 and TRBJ2-7; weak D call: TRBD2 (6 bases). The CDR3 runs to 11 residues. Deletions cut 3 bases from V and 7 bases from J, with 7 bases between. Germline V gene lookup returns CDR1 WNHNN and CDR2 SYGVQD (reference sequence). This CDR3 reads CASSDGGEQYF. In DNA, the CDR3 is TGCGCCAGCAGTGATGGAGGGGAGCAGTACTTC.

This chain links TRBV18 with TRBJ2-3; D may be TRBD2 (6 bases). The CDR3 sequence is 12 residues long. V was cut by 4 bases and J by 9 bases, with 11 bases left in between. Looked up from germline, CDR1 is KGHSH and CDR2 is LQKENI. The CDR3 DNA follows: TGTGCCAGCTCACTGACCGGGGGAACGCAGTATTTT. Amino acid sequence: CASSLTGGTQYF.

This clone was seen a single time. This rearrangement joins TRBV3-1 (or the pseudogene TRBV3-2) to TRBJ2-7; no reliable D call. The V end lost 4 bases, the J end lost 1 base, and 8 bases lay between the germline ends. Germline V gene sequence: CDR1 LGHDT, CDR2 YNNKEL (reference sequence). The CDR3 extends over 13 amino acids. CDR3 sequence reads: CASSPTTSYEQYF. The CDR3 bases are TGTGCCAGCAGCCCGACAACTTCCTACGAGCAGTACTTC.

The chain carries TRBV30 and TRBJ2-3; TRBD2 agrees at 8 bases. V was clipped by 0 bases and J by 8 bases; unmatched bases: 7. This CDR3 spans 14 amino acids. Germline V gene lookup returns CDR1 GTSNPN and CDR2 SVGIG (reference sequence). CDR3 loop: CAWSVGSGIGTQYF. The CDR3 region has the DNA TGTGCCTGGAGTGTAGGTAGCGGGATCGGTACGCAGTATTTT.

The chain joins TRBV3-1 (or the pseudogene TRBV3-2) to TRBJ1-1; 8 nucleotides line up with TRBD1. V trimming: 1 base; J trimming: 0 bases; junction bases outside the gene matches: 16. The CDR3 runs to 20 residues. Germline V gives CDR1 LGHDT, CDR2 YNNKEL (reference sequence). The CDR3 reads CASSQGSAGGPKQMNTEAFF. CDR3 DNA sequence: TGTGCCAGCAGCCAAGGGTCCGCAGGGGGCCCTAAGCAGATGAACACTGAAGCTTTCTTT.

The chain couples TRBV19 to TRBJ2-5; tentative D call: TRBD2 (6 bases). CDR1 and CDR2 from the germline V gene are LNHDA and SQIVND (reference sequence). The CDR3 is 12 amino acids. Trimming cost V 6 bases and J 5 bases, with 10 bases left between them. This chain's CDR3 is CASRGGLETQYF. CDR3 in DNA: TGTGCCAGTAGGGGGGGTTTGGAGACCCAGTACTTC.

The chain has TRBV28 and TRBJ2-6, with D perhaps matching TRBD1 (7 bases). V was cut by 2 bases and J by 0 bases, with 17 bases left in between. This CDR3 spans 19 amino acids. Germline values: CDR1 MDHEN, CDR2 SYDVKM. CDR3 region: CASSLRRGRGFSGANVLTF. For the CDR3, the DNA is TGTGCCAGCAGTTTAAGGAGGGGGCGAGGTTTCTCTGGGGCCAACGTCCTGACTTTC.

As concerns this clone: The same CDR3 also results from other DNA sequences found in this sample. The V call is TRBV27, the J call TRBJ2-2; 8 bases map to TRBD1. The junction had 3 bases not matched to a gene; V was cut back by 5 bases and J by 4 bases. Germline V lookup: CDR1 MNHEY, CDR2 SMNVEV (reference sequence). The CDR3 runs to 14 residues. CDR3 DNA: TGTGCCAGCAGTGTCGACAGGGGCACCGGGGAGCTGTTTTTT. This encodes CASSVDRGTGELFF.

This rearrangement joins TRBV9 to TRBJ1-1; 7 positions agree with TRBD1. CDR3 size: 15 residues. Germline V gene lookup returns CDR1 SGDLS and CDR2 YYNGEE. V shed 4 bases, J shed 7 bases, and the junction held 13 bases outside the gene matches. CDR3 in DNA: TGTGCCAGCAGCCCAGATTCGACAGGGAACGGTGAAGCTTTCTTT. It codes for CASSPDSTGNGEAFF.

The chain has TRBV3-1 (or the pseudogene TRBV3-2) and TRBJ2-2; D not resolved. CDR1 is LGHDT, CDR2 YNNKEL, per germline (reference sequence). The CDR3 contains 15 residues. Trimming pared 0 bases from V and 3 bases from J, leaving 8 bases between. In DNA, the CDR3 is TGTGCCAGCAGCCAAGATGGGCTTTACACCGGGGAGCTGTTTTTT. It encodes CASSQDGLYTGELFF.

The chain joins TRBV19 to TRBJ2-7; TRBD1 aligns across 9 bases. This CDR3 is built from 13 residues. The ends lost 3 bases at V and 4 bases at J; junction bases unmatched: 1. In germline, CDR1 is LNHDA, CDR2 SQIVND (reference sequence). CDR3 coding DNA: TGTGCCAGTAGTATCGGGACAGGGTACGAGCAGTACTTC. Translation gives CASSIGTGYEQYF.